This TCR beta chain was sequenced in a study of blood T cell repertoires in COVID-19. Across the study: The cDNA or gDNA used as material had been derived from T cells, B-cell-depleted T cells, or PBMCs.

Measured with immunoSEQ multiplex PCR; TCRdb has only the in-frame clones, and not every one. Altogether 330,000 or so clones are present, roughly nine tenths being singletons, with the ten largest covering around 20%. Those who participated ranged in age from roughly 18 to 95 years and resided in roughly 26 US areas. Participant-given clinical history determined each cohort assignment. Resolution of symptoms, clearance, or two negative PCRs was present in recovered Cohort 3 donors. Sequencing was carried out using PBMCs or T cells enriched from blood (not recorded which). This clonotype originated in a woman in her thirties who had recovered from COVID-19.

CDR3 bases: TGTGCCAGCATAGCTGGTGGCTCCCTTGCGACCCAGCATTTT. Amino acids: CASIAGGSLATQHF. J is TRBJ1-5 and V is TRBV28, with D hard to call. CDR1 MDHEN and CDR2 SYDVKM come from the germline V gene. This CDR3 is 14 amino acids long. V was trimmed by 7 bases and J by 11 bases, leaving 21 bases between them.